This T cell receptor (beta chain) was profiled in a study of response to subunit inactivated influenza vaccine. This clonotype was detected many times. One entry per CDR3 protein results from TCRdb running MiXCR on the RT-PCR reads. This table has 500,000 to 650,000 distinct CDR3 sequences, under 9% appearing once. V lost 4 bases and J lost 5, with 4 bases in between. Germline V gene sequence: CDR1 SQVTM, CDR2 ANQGSEA. This CDR3 is 10 amino acids long. Sequencing used PBMCs from blood, obtained 23 to 25 months after vaccination. The source is a man aged 50-75 years who received an inactivated influenza vaccine. The genes are TRBV29-1 and TRBJ2-3; D not resolved. As DNA, the CDR3 is TGCAGCGTTGGGATAGATACGCAGTATTTT. Translation gives CSVGIDTQYF.